The source of this TCR beta chain is a study of T-cell memory formation after mild COVID-19 listed by TCRdb under 2021. Study-level background: Most TCR sequence clusters were specific to one of the two donors. T-cell clones expanding and contracting after mild COVID-19 in two donors were tracked by longitudinal TCRalpha and TCRbeta repertoire sequencing. The cohort was made up of two young adult volunteers, one female and one male, who were previously healthy.

TCRdb names Illumina NovaSeq 6000 as the instrument used. cDNA libraries for TCRalpha and TCRbeta were prepared by 5'RACE using constant-segment primers, with sample barcodes and unique molecular identifiers added. Trizol reagent was used to extract RNA from every sample. Amplification of the libraries took two PCR steps, and the second step added a second sample barcode plus Illumina TruSeq adapters. The libraries were sequenced on an Illumina NovaSeq using 2 x 150 bp paired-end reads. The original pipeline was this. With migec v1.2.7, reads were demultiplexed and then collapsed into UMI-guided consensus sequences. With mixcr v2.1.11, UMI consensuses were aligned to TRA and TRB V and J templates and assembled into clonotypes. Clonotypes were classified as expanded or contracted when called significant by both edgeR and NoisET, with noise models trained on biological replicates. edgeR calls used a false discovery rate-adjusted p below 0.01 and a log2 fold-change threshold of 1. As an exploratory analysis of dynamics, PCA with hierarchical clustering was applied to max-normalized trajectories of the 1000 most abundant clonotypes. The CD4 or CD8 phenotype of responding clones was assigned using the separately sequenced CD4+ and CD8+ repertoires. The raw public reads went through TCRdb reprocessing: fastp at Q25, MiXCR clone calling, in-frame beta chains kept. Each entry merges the rows of one CDR3 protein and shows their most common DNA and genes. The V and J calls and clone size come from TCRdb's table, not from the authors' own analysis. Recorded for this sample are approximately 260,000 distinct CDR3 sequences; approximately 18% of them occurred a single time. More than 20% of the sample rests with the top ten.

Ficoll-Paque density gradient centrifugation was used to isolate PBMCs. Here is what the overall study found, with its caveats: Contracting CD4+ clones were located mainly in the CM and EM memory subsets, whereas CD8+ clones were found to be enriched in EMRA. Some responding clones were detected in pre-infection memory, which suggested that pre-existing cross-reactive memory T cells had joined the SARS-CoV-2 response. From day 15 to 85, contracting clones showed balanced CD4/CD8 phenotypes, whereas a second wave of clones that expanded from day 15 to 37 leaned towards CD4+. The study covered only a couple of mild cases, and larger cohorts including severe cases with pre-infection samples were considered necessary. Whether the second-wave clones peaking on day 37 were SARS-CoV-2 specific was not confirmed.

Note on this clonotype: Its antigen specificity is not known. No much larger clone is present one base from it, and per-base qualities are unavailable.

Trimming removed 1 base from V and 6 bases from J; the gene matches leave 8 bases unexplained. As encoded in the germline V gene, CDR1 is SGHVS while CDR2 is FNYEAQ. The CDR3 runs 16 residues from the cysteine to the phenylalanine. Only the CDR3 portion is preserved as DNA: 48 bases, with reading frame beginning at the first base. Material: PBMCs or a T cell subset sorted from them (not recorded which). This TCR was recovered from a man between 18 and 29 years old who had mild COVID-19 (a few samples of this study predate the infection). The sample titles of this study are shuffled in the database, so cell type and time point are left out; the donor was told from shared clones. The chain is made from TRBV7-6 and TRBJ2-1; 8 bases in the junction line up with TRBD2. Here is the DNA: TGTGCCAGCAGCTTAGTCTCTGCGGGGGGCCTCAATGAGCAGTTCTTC. It is translated as CASSLVSAGGLNEQFF.